This T cell receptor beta chain was sequenced for a study of OX40 agonist ivuxolimab in advanced cancers. Turning to the study itself: An agonistic human IgG2 monoclonal antibody against OX40 (CD134) was given.

Regarding the study as a whole: Some nonresponders additionally presented with little normalized T-cell clonal expansion.

Sequencing was performed with immunoSEQ multiplex PCR; in TCRdb, only in-frame clones are kept and a portion is missing. The sample contains about 77,000 clones, over 70% of which appear only once. Points on this clone: The antigen remains unidentified.

J gave up 9 bases and V 1 base, and 11 bases lay outside the gene matches. From germline, CDR1 is MNHEY and CDR2 SMNVEV (reference sequence). The CDR3 is 16 residues long. Autoimmune disease history or systemic immunosuppression disqualified patients. The sequence was obtained from an adult with an advanced solid tumor such as melanoma, head and neck, liver or kidney cancer. The starting material was CD4+ or CD8+ T cells sorted from blood, obtained in a trial of the OX40 agonist ivuxolimab. The chain links TRBV27 to TRBJ2-1; 8 nucleotides agree with TRBD1. The CDR3 sequence is CASSLWALTGDSEQFF. The CDR3 DNA sequence: TGTGCCAGCAGTTTATGGGCTCTGACAGGGGACAGTGAGCAGTTCTTC.